This is a list of T cell receptor beta chains from one sample in a study of cytomegalovirus exposure and HLA in healthy donors. TCRdb's copy holds only in-frame clones and misses some; the assay was immunoSEQ multiplex PCR. The table lists just over 150,000 clones, roughly 84% of them singletons, with 2% to 2.5% in the top ten. Specimen: PBMCs. The receptors were sampled from a young woman in good health and CMV-seronegative. The CDR3 runs from the conserved cysteine through the conserved F or W. The D gene is left open where the match is weak. Size tells how often a clone was seen (once, few, many) or the class of an expanded clone, and some rows leave it out.

j_gene: TRBJ2-1; abundance: .; d_gene: TRBD1; v_gene: TRBV15; CDR3nt: TGTGCCACCACCACTCTGGGACAGGGGGCACAAGAGCAGTTCTTC; CDR3aa: CATTTLGQGAQEQFF
j_gene: TRBJ2-3; abundance: .; d_gene: TRBD1; v_gene: TRBV29-1; CDR3nt: TGCAGCGTTGCCCCCTCCCGGACAGGGGTCACAGATACGCAGTATTTT; CDR3aa: CSVAPSRTGVTDTQYF
j_gene: TRBJ2-3; abundance: .; d_gene: .; v_gene: TRBV4-3; CDR3nt: TGCGCCAGCAGCCAAGCGGGGTTGGGTACGCAGTATTTT; CDR3aa: CASSQAGLGTQYF
j_gene: TRBJ2-5; abundance: .; d_gene: TRBD2; v_gene: TRBV27; CDR3nt: TGTGCCAGCAGTTTAGCCCTAGCGGGTTCAGAGACCCAGTACTTC; CDR3aa: CASSLALAGSETQYF
j_gene: TRBJ1-5; abundance: once; d_gene: TRBD1; v_gene: TRBV30; CDR3nt: TGTGCCTGGAGTCGTTACAGGGGGGAGCCCCAGCATTTT; CDR3aa: CAWSRYRGEPQHF
j_gene: TRBJ2-1; abundance: .; d_gene: .; v_gene: TRBV30; CDR3nt: TGTGCCCTCGGGGGACAGTCCATTACCTACAATGAGCAGTTCTTC; CDR3aa: CALGGQSITYNEQFF
j_gene: TRBJ1-4; abundance: .; d_gene: .; v_gene: TRBV7-9; CDR3nt: TGTGCCAGCAGCTTTTCCTTGTCTGCAACTAATGAAAAACTGTTTTTT; CDR3aa: CASSFSLSATNEKLFF
j_gene: TRBJ2-7; abundance: few; d_gene: TRBD2; v_gene: TRBV7-6; CDR3nt: TGTGCCAGCAGCTTGGCCCACGGGGGGAGCTACGAGCAGTACTTC; CDR3aa: CASSLAHGGSYEQYF
j_gene: TRBJ1-3; abundance: .; d_gene: TRBD1; v_gene: TRBV2; CDR3nt: TGTGCCAGCAGCGGAGTGACAGGGGCTGGAAACACCATATATTTT; CDR3aa: CASSGVTGAGNTIYF
j_gene: TRBJ2-7; abundance: few; d_gene: TRBD1; v_gene: TRBV12-5; CDR3nt: TGTGCTAGTGGGAGCGGACAGGGGGACACCTACGAGCAGTACTTC; CDR3aa: CASGSGQGDTYEQYF
j_gene: TRBJ2-5; abundance: .; d_gene: .; v_gene: TRBV11-2; CDR3nt: TGTGCCAGCAGCTTAGGGACAGCCCAAGAGACCCAGTACTTC; CDR3aa: CASSLGTAQETQYF
j_gene: TRBJ2-3; abundance: .; d_gene: .; v_gene: TRBV18; CDR3nt: TGTGCCAGCTCAGACGGACTCCGATGGGATACGCAGTATTTT; CDR3aa: CASSDGLRWDTQYF
j_gene: TRBJ2-3; abundance: .; d_gene: TRBD2; v_gene: TRBV19; CDR3nt: TGTGCCAGCAGGCTAGCGGGAGCGGCAGATACGCAGTATTTT; CDR3aa: CASRLAGAADTQYF
j_gene: TRBJ1-2; abundance: .; d_gene: .; v_gene: TRBV6-5; CDR3nt: TGTGCCAGCAGTTACGAGGAGGGTGGCTACACCTTC; CDR3aa: CASSYEEGGYTF
j_gene: TRBJ1-2; abundance: few; d_gene: .; v_gene: TRBV10-3; CDR3nt: TGTGCCATCAGTGAGTCAAGACACCAGAAGGTAGTTGGCTACACCTTC; CDR3aa: CAISESRHQKVVGYTF
j_gene: TRBJ1-3; abundance: .; d_gene: .; v_gene: TRBV30; CDR3nt: TGTGCCTGGAGTACCCGGGGTGGCCCTGGAAACACCATATATTTT; CDR3aa: CAWSTRGGPGNTIYF
j_gene: TRBJ2-1; abundance: .; d_gene: TRBD1; v_gene: TRBV6-1; CDR3nt: TGTGCCAGCAGTAGACAGGGGAATGAGCAGTTCTTC; CDR3aa: CASSRQGNEQFF
j_gene: TRBJ2-7; abundance: .; d_gene: TRBD1; v_gene: TRBV28; CDR3nt: TGTGCCAGCAGCCCGGTACAGGGGAAGTACGAGCAGTACTTC; CDR3aa: CASSPVQGKYEQYF
j_gene: TRBJ2-2; abundance: .; d_gene: .; v_gene: TRBV6-6; CDR3nt: TGTGCCAGCAGTTACTCGCCAGAAATCGGGGAGCTGTTTTTT; CDR3aa: CASSYSPEIGELFF
j_gene: TRBJ2-3; abundance: .; d_gene: TRBD1; v_gene: TRBV28; CDR3nt: TGTGCCAGCAGCGGGACAGGGAGCACAGATACGCAGTATTTT; CDR3aa: CASSGTGSTDTQYF